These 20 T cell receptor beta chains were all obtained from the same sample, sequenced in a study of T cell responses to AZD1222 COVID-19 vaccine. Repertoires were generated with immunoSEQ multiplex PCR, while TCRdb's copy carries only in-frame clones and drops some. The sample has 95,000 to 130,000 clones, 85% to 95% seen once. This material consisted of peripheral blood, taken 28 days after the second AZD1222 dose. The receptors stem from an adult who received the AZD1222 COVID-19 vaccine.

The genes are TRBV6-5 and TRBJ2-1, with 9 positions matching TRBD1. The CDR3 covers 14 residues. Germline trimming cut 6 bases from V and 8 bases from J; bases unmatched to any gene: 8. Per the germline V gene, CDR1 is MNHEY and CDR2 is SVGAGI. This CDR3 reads CASRSGTGLDEQFF. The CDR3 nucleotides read TGTGCCAGCAGATCCGGGACAGGGTTGGATGAGCAGTTCTTC.

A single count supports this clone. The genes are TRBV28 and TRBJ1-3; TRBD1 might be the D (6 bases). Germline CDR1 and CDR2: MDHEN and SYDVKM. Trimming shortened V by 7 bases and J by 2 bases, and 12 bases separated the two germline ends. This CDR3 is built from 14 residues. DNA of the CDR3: TGTGCCAGCAAAGTGGCAGGGGCTGGAAACACCATATATTTT. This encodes CASKVAGAGNTIYF. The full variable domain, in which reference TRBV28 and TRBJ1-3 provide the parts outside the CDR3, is DVKVTQSSRYLVKRTGEKVFLECVQDMDHENMFWYRQDPGLGLRLIYFSYDVKMKEKGDIPEGYSVSREKKERFSLILESASTNQTSMYLCASKVAGAGNTIYFGEGSWLTVV.

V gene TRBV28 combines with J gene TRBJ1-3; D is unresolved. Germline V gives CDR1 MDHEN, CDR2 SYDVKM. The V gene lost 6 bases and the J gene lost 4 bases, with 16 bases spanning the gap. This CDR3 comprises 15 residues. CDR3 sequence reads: CASRSPGPKGNTIYF. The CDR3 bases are TGTGCCAGCAGGTCCCCGGGCCCTAAAGGAAACACCATATATTTT.

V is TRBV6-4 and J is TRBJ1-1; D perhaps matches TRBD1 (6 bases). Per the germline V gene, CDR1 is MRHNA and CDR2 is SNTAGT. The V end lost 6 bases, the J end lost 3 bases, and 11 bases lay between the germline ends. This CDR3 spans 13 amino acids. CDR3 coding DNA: TGTGCCAGCAGCGCCTCAGGGGACACTGAAGCTTTCTTT. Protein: CASSASGDTEAFF.

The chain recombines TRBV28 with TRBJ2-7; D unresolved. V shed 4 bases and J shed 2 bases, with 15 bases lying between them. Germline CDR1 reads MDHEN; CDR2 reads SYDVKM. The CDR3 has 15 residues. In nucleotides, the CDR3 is TGTGCCAGCAGTTCGCCAATTATGATGGCCTACGAGCAGTACTTC. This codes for CASSSPIMMAYEQYF.

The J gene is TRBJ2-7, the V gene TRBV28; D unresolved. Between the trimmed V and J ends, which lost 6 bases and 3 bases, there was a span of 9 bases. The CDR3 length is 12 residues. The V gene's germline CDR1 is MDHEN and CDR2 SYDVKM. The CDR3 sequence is CASSRPSYEQYF. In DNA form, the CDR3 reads TGTGCCAGCAGCCGACCCAGCTACGAGCAGTACTTC. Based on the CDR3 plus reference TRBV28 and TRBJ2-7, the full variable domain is DVKVTQSSRYLVKRTGEKVFLECVQDMDHENMFWYRQDPGLGLRLIYFSYDVKMKEKGDIPEGYSVSREKKERFSLILESASTNQTSMYLCASSRPSYEQYFGPGTRLTVT.

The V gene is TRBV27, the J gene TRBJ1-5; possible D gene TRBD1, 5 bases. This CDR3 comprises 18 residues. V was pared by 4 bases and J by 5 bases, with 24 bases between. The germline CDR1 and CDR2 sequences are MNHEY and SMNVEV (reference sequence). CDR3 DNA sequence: TGTGCCAGCAGTTCCATGGGGGGAATCCCTCAATTTGATCAGCCCCAGCATTTT. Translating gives CASSSMGGIPQFDQPQHF.

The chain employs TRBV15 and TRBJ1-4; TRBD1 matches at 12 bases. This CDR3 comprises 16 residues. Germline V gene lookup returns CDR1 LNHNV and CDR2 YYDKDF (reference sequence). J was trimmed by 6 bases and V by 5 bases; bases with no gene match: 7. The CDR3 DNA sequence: TGTGCCACCAGCGCTGGGACAGGGGGCGGTGATGAAAAACTGTTTTTT. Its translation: CATSAGTGGGDEKLFF. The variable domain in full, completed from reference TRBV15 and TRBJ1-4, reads DAMVIQNPRYQVTQFGKPVTLSCSQTLNHNVMYWYQQKSSQAPKLLFHYYDKDFNNEADTPDNFQSRRPNTSFCFLDIRSPGLGDTAMYLCATSAGTGGGDEKLFFGSGTQLSVL.

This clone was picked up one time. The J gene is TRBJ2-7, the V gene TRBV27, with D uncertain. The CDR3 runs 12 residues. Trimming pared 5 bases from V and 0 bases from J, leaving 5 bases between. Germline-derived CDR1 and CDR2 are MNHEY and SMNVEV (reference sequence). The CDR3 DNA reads TGTGCCAGCAGTCCGAGCTCCTACGAGCAGTACTTC. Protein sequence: CASSPSSYEQYF.

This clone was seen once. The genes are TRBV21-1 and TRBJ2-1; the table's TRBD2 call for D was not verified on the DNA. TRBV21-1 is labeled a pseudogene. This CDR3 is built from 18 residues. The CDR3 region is CASIAIQSGRNVYIEQFF. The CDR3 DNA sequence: TGTGCCAGCATCGCAATACAGAGCGGGAGGAACGTTTATATTGAGCAGTTCTTC.

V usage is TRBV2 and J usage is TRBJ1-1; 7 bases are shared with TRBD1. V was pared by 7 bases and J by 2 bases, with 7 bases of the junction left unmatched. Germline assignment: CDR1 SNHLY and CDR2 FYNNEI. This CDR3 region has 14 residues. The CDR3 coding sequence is TGTGCCAGCACCGTACAGGGGTTAAACACTGAAGCTTTCTTT. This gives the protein CASTVQGLNTEAFF.

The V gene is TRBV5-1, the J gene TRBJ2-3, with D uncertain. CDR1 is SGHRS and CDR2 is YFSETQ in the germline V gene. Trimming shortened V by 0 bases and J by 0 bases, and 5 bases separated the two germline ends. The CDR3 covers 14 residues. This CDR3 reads CASSLGRSTDTQYF. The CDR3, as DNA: TGCGCCAGCAGCTTGGGAAGAAGCACAGATACGCAGTATTTT.

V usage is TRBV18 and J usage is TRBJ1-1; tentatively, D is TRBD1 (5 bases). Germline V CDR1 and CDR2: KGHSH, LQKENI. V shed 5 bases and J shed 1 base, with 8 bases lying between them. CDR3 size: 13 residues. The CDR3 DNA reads TGTGCCAGCTCAACGGGGACGAACACTGAAGCTTTCTTT. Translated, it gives CASSTGTNTEAFF.

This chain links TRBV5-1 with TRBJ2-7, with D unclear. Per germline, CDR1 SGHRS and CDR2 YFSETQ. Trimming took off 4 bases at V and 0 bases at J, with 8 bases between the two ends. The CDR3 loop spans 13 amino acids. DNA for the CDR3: TGCGCCAGCAGCAGGGCGAGCTCCTACGAGCAGTACTTC. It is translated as CASSRASSYEQYF.

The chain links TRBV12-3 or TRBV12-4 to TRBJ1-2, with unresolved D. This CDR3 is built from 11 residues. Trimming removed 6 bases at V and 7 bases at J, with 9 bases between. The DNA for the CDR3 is TGTGCCAGCAGGTACACGGGTGGCTACACCTTC. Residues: CASRYTGGYTF.

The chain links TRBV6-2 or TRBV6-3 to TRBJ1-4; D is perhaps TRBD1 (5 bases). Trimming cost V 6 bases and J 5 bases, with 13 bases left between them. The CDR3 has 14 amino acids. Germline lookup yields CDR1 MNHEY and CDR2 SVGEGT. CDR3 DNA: TGTGCCAGCAGCGCCGGGACGGAAAATGAAAAACTGTTTTTT. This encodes CASSAGTENEKLFF.

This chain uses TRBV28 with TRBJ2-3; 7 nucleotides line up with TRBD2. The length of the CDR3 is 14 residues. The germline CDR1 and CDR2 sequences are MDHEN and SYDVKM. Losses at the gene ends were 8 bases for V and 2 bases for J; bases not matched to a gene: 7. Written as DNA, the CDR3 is TGTGCCAGCGTTAGCGGGCCAGTCACAGATACGCAGTATTTT. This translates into CASVSGPVTDTQYF.

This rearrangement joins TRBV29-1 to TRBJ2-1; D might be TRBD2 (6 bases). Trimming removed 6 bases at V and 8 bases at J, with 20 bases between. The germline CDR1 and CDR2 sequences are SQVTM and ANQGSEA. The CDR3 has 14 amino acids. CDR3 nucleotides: TGCAGCGTCCTCGGGGGACGCCGTGTAGATGAGCAGTTCTTC. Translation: CSVLGGRRVDEQFF.

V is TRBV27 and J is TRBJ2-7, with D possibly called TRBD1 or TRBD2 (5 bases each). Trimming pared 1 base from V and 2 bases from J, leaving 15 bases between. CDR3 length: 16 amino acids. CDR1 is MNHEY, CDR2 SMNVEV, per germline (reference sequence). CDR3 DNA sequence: TGTGCCAGCAGTTTATTTAGCCAGGGACCACCCTACGAGCAGTACTTC. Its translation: CASSLFSQGPPYEQYF.

The CDR3 sequence: CATSGTLDSPLHF. CDR3 nucleotide sequence: TGTGCCACCTCCGGGACGCTGGATTCACCCCTCCACTTT. The genes are TRBV12-3 or TRBV12-4 and TRBJ1-6, with TRBD1 as a possible D gene (5 bases). V gave up 10 bases and J gave up 8 bases, with 15 bases separating them. The CDR3 length is 13 residues.